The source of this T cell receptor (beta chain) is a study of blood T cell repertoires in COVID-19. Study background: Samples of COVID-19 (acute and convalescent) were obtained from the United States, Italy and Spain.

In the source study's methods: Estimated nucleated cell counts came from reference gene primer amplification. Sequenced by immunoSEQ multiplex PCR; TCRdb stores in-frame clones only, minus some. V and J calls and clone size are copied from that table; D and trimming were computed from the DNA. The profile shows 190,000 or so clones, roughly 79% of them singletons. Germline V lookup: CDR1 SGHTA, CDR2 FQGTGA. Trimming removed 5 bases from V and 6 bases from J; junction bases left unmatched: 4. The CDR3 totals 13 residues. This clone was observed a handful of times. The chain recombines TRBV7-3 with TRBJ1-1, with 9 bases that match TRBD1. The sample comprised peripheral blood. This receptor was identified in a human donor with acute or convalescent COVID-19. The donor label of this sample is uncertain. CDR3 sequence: CASSPRQGAEAFF. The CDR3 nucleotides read TGTGCCAGCAGCCCGCGACAGGGGGCTGAAGCTTTCTTT.